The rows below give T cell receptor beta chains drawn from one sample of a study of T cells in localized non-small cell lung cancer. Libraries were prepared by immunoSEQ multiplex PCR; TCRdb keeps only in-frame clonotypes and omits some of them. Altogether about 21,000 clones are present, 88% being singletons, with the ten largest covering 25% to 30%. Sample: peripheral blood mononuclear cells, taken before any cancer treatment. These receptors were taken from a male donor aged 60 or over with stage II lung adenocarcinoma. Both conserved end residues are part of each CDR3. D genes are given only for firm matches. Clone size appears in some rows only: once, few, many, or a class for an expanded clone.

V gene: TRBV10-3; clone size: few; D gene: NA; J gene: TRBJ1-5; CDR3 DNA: TGTGCCATCAGCAGCTACAGGGGCAATCAGCCCCAGCATTTT; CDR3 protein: CAISSYRGNQPQHF
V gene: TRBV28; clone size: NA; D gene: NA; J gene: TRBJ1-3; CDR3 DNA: TGTGCCAGCATCACTATAGGAAACACCATATATTTT; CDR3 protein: CASITIGNTIYF
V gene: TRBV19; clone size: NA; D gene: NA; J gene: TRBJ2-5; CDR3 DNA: TGTGCCAGTAGTATAGGGTTCCGGGGACTTCAAGAGACCCAGTACTTC; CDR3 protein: CASSIGFRGLQETQYF
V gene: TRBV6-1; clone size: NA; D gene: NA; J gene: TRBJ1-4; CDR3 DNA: TGTGCCAGCAGGGGAGCCGGGTGGACTAATGAAAAACTGTTTTTT; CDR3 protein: CASRGAGWTNEKLFF
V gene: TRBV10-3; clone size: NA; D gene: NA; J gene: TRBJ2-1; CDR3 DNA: TGTGCCACCCGCCCCGCCCAGAAACACAATGAGCAGTTCTTC; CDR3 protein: CATRPAQKHNEQFF
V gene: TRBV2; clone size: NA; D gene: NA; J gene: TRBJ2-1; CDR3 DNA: TGTGCCGGGGGACTTTACAATGAGCAGTTCTTC; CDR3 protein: CAGGLYNEQFF
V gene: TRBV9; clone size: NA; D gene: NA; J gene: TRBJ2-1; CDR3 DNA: TGTGCCAGCAGCGTACGGGCGGGTGGGACCTACAATGAGCAGTTCTTC; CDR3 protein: CASSVRAGGTYNEQFF
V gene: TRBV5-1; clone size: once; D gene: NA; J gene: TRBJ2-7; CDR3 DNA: TGCGCCAGCAGCCGGGAAGCCGGGACCGAAGCCTACGAGCAGTACTTC; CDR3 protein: CASSREAGTEAYEQYF
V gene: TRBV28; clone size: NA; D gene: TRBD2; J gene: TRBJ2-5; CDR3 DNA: TGTGCCAGCAGCGCTCCGGGGGGTCTCCGACTACCCCAAGAGACCCAGTACTTC; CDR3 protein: CASSAPGGLRLPQETQYF
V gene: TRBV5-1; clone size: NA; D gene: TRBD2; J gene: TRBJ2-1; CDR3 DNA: TGCGCCAGCAGCTGGACTAGCGGATACAATGAGCAGTTCTTC; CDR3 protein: CASSWTSGYNEQFF
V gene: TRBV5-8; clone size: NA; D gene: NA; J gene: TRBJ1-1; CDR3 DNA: TGTGCCAGCAGCGGGGGGTATGCAGGGGACACTGAAGCTTTCTTT; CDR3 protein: CASSGGYAGDTEAFF
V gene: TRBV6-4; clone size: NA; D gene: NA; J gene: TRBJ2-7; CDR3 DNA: TGTGCCAGCAGTGACGAGCTGGGGTTGATCTACGAGCAGTACTTC; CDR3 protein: CASSDELGLIYEQYF
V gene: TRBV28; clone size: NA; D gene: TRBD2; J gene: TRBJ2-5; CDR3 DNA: TGTGCCAGCAGGCCGGGAGGAGAGACCCAGTACTTC; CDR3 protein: CASRPGGETQYF
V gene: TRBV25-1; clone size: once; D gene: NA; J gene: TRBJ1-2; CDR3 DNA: TGTGCCAGCAGTGAATCATTAGGGCGCGGCTACACCTTC; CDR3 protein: CASSESLGRGYTF
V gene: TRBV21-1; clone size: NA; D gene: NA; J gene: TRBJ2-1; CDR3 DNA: TGTGCCAGCAGCAACGGACTAGCGGGAGTGTGTAACAATGAGCAGTTCTTC; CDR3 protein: CASSNGLAGVCNNEQFF
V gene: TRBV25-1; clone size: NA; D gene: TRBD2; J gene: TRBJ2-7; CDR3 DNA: TGTGCCAGCAGTGAATCCGGGAGGGTTGCCGAGCAGTACTTC; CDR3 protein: CASSESGRVAEQYF
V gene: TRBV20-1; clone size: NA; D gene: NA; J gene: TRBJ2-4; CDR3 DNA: TGCAGTGCTAGACTATCAAACATTCAGTACTTC; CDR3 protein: CSARLSNIQYF
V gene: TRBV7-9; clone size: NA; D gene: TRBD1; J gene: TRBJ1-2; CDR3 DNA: TGTGCCAGCAGCTTAGCTACCGGGACAGGGTCCTACACCTTC; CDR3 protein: CASSLATGTGSYTF
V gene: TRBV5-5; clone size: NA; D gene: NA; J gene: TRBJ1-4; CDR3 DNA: TGTGCCAGCAGCTTTTCCACTTTAAATGAAAAACTGTTTTTT; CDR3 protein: CASSFSTLNEKLFF
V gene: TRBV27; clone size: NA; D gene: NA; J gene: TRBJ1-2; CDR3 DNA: TGTGCCAGCAGTCCCAGGGGCGGGTATGGCTACACCTTC; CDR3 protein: CASSPRGGYGYTF
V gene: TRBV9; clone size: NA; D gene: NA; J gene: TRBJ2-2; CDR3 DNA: TGTGCCAGCAGCGTAGTGGGCTTCCAAACCGGGGAGCTGTTTTTT; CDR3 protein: CASSVVGFQTGELFF
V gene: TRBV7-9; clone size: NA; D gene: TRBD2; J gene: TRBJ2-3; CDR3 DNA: TGTGCCAGCAGCTTAATGTCTGGGCCTAGGACTAGCCCCACTCTGTATTTT; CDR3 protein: CASSLMSGPRTSPTLYF
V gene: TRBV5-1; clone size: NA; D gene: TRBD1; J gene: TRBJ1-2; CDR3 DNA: TGCGCCAGCAGATCGCCGGGGACAGCTTATGGCTACACCTTC; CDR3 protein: CASRSPGTAYGYTF
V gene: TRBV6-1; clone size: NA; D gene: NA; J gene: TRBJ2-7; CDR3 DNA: TGTGCCAGCAGTTTTGGTCAGGGGAGAGGCGAGCAGTACTTC; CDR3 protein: CASSFGQGRGEQYF
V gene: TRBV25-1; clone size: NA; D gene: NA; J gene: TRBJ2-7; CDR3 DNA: TGTGCCAGCAGTGAATCTAGGGGAATAAGGCGCGAGCAGTACTTC; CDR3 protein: CASSESRGIRREQYF
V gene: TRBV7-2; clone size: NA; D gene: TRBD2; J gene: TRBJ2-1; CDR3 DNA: TGTGCCAGCAGCTTGGTAGCGGGAGCAGCCAATGAGCAGTTCTTC; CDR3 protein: CASSLVAGAANEQFF
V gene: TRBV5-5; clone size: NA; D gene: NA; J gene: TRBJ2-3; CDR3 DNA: TGTGCCAGCAGCCCAGGACAGTTTGGGCTAAGCACAGATACGCAGTATTTT; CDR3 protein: CASSPGQFGLSTDTQYF
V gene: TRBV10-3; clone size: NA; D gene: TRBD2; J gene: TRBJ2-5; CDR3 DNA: TGTGCCATCAGCGGAGAAGCGGGAGGAGGTCAAGAGACCCAGTACTTC; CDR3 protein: CAISGEAGGGQETQYF
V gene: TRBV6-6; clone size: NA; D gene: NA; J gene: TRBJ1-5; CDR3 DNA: TGTGCCAGCAGTTACCAGGGTAGCAATCAGCCCCAGCATTTT; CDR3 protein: CASSYQGSNQPQHF
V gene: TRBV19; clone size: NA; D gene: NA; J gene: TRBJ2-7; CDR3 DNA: TGTGCCAGTAGTACACAGGGTGACCCTACCACCTACGAGCAGTACTTC; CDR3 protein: CASSTQGDPTTYEQYF
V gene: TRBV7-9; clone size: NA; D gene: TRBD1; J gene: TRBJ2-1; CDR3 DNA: TGTGCCAGCAGCTCAGGGGGCCGTCAGGGGGCAGGGTACAATGAGCAGTTCTTC; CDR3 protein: CASSSGGRQGAGYNEQFF
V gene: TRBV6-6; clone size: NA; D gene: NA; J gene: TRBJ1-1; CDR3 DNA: TGTGCCAGCAGTTACCACGGGAAGAACACTGAAGCTTTCTTT; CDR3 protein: CASSYHGKNTEAFF
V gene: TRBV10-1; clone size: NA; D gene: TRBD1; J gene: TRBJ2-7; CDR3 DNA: TGCGCCAGCAGTAAGACAGGGGGTTCCTACGAGCAGTACTTC; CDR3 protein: CASSKTGGSYEQYF
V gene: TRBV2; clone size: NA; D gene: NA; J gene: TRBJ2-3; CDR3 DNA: TGTGCCAGCAGTGACCCGGGAAGAACTAGCACAGATACGCAGTATTTT; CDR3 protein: CASSDPGRTSTDTQYF
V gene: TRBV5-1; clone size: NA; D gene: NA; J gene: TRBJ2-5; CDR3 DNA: TGCGCCAGCAGCTCACTCGGGACCCATGAGCAAGAGACCCAGTACTTC; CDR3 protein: CASSSLGTHEQETQYF
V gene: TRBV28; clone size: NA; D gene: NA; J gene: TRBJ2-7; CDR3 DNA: TGTGCCAGCAGTTGGATGGCCCCCTACGAGCAGTACTTC; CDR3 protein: CASSWMAPYEQYF
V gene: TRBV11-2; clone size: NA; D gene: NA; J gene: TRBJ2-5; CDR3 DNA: TGTGCCAGCAGTTCTCAAGAGACCCAGTACTTC; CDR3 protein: CASSSQETQYF
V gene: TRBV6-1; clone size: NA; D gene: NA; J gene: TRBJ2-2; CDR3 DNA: TGTGCCAGCAGCAAACGCGCACAGACCACCGGGGAGCTGTTTTTT; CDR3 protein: CASSKRAQTTGELFF
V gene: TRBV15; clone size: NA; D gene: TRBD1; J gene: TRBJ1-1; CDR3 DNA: TGTGCCACCAGCCGAGACAGGGGGACTGAAGCTTTCTTT; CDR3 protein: CATSRDRGTEAFF
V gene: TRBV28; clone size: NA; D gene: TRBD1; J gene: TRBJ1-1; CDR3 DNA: TGTGCCAGCAGTACCCAGGGGGCGCTCTCAGCTGAAGCTTTCTTT; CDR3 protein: CASSTQGALSAEAFF
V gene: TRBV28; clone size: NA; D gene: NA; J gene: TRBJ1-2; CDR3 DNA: TGTGCCAGCAGTTTACCCCGTTTAGATGGCTACACCTTC; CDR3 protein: CASSLPRLDGYTF
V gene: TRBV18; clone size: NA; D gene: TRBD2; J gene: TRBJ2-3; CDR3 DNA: TGTGCCAGCTCACCACCGGGACTAGCGGGAGGATCCACAGATACGCAGTATTTT; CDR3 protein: CASSPPGLAGGSTDTQYF
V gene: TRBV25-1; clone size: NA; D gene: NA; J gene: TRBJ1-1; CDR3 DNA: TGTGCCAGCACCCCACGGGGGCTCACTGAAGCTTTCTTT; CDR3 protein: CASTPRGLTEAFF
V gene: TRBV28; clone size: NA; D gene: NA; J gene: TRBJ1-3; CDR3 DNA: TGTGCCAGCAGTACGAACTCTGGAAACACCATATATTTT; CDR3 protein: CASSTNSGNTIYF
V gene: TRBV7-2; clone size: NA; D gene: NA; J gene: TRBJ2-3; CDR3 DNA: TGTGCCAGCAGCTTCCGCCCATCAGGAGATACGCAGTATTTT; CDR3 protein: CASSFRPSGDTQYF
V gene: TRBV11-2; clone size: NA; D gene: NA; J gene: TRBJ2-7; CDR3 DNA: TGTGCCAGCAGCTTTCAGACAGCAACCTACGAGCAGTACTTC; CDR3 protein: CASSFQTATYEQYF
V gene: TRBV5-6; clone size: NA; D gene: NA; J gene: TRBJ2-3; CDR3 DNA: TGTGCCAGCAGCTTTGTTGATACGCAGTATTTT; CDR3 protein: CASSFVDTQYF